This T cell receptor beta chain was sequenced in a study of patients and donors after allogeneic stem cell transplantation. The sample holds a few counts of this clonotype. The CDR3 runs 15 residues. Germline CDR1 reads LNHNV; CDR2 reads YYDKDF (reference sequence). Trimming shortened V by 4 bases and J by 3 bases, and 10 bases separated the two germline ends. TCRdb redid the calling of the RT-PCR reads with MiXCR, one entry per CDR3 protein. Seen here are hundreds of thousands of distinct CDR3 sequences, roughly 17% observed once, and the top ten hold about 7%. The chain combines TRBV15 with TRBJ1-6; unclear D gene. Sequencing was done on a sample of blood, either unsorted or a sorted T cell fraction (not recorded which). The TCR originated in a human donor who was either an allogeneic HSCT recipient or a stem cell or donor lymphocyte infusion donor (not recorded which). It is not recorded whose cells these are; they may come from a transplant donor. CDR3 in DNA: TGTGCCACCAGCATGCGGACGGACTATAATTCACCCCTCCACTTT. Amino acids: CATSMRTDYNSPLHF. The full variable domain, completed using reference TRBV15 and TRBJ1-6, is DAMVIQNPRYQVTQFGKPVTLSCSQTLNHNVMYWYQQKSSQAPKLLFHYYDKDFNNEADTPDNFQSRRPNTSFCFLDIRSPGLGDTAMYLCATSMRTDYNSPLHFGNGTRLTVT.